This T cell receptor beta chain was sequenced for a study of shared clonotypes between healthy human individuals. CDR1 and CDR2 from the germline V gene are MNHNY and SVGAGI (reference sequence). V lost 7 bases and J lost 6, with 13 bases in between. This CDR3 has 13 residues. The data were produced by immunoSEQ multiplex PCR, yet TCRdb's version contains in-frame clones alone and is incomplete. The sample shows approximately 110,000 clones, approximately 70% of them seen only once. The chain employs TRBV6-6 and TRBJ2-1; D ambiguous. This receptor was identified in a young woman in good health. The sequenced sample was memory CD8+ T cells sorted from blood. The subset is: CD45RO+ cells pooled with CCR7-negative TemRA cells. Written as DNA, the CDR3 is TGTGCCAGCAAGGACCTTTCGGTCAATGAGCAGTTCTTC. Translation gives CASKDLSVNEQFF.